Listed below are T cell receptor beta chains from one sample, sequenced in a study of T and B cells in COVID-19 patients. A single record per CDR3 protein comes from TCRdb applying MiXCR to the multiplex PCR reads. The data contain about 5,400 distinct CDR3 sequences, 25% to 30% of them singletons. What was sequenced was blood. The origin of the receptors is a human donor with active COVID-19. CDR3s leave out the opening cysteine and the closing phenylalanine or tryptophan. A D gene is named only where the DNA matches it firmly. Part of the rows lack a size; the others show once, few, many or a class for expanded clones.

TRBD1,TRBJ2-7,medium-sized,TRBV27,ASSSRDSSYEQY
.,TRBJ1-2,many,TRBV18,ASSPEGGAVYGYT
.,TRBJ1-1,.,TRBV6-5,ASSQSGRRTEAF
TRBD2,TRBJ2-3,.,TRBV19,ASRETSGTADTQY
TRBD1,TRBJ1-4,medium-sized,TRBV19,ASNVRDRGGLLNEKLF
.,TRBJ2-2,medium-sized,TRBV27,ASSLRGTGELF
TRBD2,TRBJ2-1,medium-sized,TRBV27,ASSSSPRGLANDEQF
.,TRBJ2-3,.,TRBV6-5,ASSLGASSTDTQY
TRBD2,TRBJ2-7,medium-sized,TRBV27,ASSAGVYEQY
TRBD1,TRBJ2-3,medium-sized,TRBV27,ASSSPFRGQGTDTQY
TRBD1,TRBJ2-5,.,TRBV20-1,SATTGLETQY
.,TRBJ2-7,medium-sized,TRBV6-1,ASRQDSYEQY
.,TRBJ2-2,.,TRBV20-1,SARASGGALSGELF
TRBD1,TRBJ2-7,.,TRBV20-1,SASFLTGGTYEQY